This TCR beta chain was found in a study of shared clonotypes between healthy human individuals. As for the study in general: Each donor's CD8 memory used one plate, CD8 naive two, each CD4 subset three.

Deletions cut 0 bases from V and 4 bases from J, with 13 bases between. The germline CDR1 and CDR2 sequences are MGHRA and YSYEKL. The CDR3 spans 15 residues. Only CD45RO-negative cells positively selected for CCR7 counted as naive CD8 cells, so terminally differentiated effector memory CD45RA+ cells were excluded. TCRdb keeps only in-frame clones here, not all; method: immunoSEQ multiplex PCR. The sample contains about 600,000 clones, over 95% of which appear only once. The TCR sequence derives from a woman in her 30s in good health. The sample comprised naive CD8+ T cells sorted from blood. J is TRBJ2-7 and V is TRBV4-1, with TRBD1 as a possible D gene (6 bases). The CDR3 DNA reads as TGCGCCAGCAGCCAAGAAGGGGGAGTCGGGTACGAGCAGTACTTC. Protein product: CASSQEGGVGYEQYF.